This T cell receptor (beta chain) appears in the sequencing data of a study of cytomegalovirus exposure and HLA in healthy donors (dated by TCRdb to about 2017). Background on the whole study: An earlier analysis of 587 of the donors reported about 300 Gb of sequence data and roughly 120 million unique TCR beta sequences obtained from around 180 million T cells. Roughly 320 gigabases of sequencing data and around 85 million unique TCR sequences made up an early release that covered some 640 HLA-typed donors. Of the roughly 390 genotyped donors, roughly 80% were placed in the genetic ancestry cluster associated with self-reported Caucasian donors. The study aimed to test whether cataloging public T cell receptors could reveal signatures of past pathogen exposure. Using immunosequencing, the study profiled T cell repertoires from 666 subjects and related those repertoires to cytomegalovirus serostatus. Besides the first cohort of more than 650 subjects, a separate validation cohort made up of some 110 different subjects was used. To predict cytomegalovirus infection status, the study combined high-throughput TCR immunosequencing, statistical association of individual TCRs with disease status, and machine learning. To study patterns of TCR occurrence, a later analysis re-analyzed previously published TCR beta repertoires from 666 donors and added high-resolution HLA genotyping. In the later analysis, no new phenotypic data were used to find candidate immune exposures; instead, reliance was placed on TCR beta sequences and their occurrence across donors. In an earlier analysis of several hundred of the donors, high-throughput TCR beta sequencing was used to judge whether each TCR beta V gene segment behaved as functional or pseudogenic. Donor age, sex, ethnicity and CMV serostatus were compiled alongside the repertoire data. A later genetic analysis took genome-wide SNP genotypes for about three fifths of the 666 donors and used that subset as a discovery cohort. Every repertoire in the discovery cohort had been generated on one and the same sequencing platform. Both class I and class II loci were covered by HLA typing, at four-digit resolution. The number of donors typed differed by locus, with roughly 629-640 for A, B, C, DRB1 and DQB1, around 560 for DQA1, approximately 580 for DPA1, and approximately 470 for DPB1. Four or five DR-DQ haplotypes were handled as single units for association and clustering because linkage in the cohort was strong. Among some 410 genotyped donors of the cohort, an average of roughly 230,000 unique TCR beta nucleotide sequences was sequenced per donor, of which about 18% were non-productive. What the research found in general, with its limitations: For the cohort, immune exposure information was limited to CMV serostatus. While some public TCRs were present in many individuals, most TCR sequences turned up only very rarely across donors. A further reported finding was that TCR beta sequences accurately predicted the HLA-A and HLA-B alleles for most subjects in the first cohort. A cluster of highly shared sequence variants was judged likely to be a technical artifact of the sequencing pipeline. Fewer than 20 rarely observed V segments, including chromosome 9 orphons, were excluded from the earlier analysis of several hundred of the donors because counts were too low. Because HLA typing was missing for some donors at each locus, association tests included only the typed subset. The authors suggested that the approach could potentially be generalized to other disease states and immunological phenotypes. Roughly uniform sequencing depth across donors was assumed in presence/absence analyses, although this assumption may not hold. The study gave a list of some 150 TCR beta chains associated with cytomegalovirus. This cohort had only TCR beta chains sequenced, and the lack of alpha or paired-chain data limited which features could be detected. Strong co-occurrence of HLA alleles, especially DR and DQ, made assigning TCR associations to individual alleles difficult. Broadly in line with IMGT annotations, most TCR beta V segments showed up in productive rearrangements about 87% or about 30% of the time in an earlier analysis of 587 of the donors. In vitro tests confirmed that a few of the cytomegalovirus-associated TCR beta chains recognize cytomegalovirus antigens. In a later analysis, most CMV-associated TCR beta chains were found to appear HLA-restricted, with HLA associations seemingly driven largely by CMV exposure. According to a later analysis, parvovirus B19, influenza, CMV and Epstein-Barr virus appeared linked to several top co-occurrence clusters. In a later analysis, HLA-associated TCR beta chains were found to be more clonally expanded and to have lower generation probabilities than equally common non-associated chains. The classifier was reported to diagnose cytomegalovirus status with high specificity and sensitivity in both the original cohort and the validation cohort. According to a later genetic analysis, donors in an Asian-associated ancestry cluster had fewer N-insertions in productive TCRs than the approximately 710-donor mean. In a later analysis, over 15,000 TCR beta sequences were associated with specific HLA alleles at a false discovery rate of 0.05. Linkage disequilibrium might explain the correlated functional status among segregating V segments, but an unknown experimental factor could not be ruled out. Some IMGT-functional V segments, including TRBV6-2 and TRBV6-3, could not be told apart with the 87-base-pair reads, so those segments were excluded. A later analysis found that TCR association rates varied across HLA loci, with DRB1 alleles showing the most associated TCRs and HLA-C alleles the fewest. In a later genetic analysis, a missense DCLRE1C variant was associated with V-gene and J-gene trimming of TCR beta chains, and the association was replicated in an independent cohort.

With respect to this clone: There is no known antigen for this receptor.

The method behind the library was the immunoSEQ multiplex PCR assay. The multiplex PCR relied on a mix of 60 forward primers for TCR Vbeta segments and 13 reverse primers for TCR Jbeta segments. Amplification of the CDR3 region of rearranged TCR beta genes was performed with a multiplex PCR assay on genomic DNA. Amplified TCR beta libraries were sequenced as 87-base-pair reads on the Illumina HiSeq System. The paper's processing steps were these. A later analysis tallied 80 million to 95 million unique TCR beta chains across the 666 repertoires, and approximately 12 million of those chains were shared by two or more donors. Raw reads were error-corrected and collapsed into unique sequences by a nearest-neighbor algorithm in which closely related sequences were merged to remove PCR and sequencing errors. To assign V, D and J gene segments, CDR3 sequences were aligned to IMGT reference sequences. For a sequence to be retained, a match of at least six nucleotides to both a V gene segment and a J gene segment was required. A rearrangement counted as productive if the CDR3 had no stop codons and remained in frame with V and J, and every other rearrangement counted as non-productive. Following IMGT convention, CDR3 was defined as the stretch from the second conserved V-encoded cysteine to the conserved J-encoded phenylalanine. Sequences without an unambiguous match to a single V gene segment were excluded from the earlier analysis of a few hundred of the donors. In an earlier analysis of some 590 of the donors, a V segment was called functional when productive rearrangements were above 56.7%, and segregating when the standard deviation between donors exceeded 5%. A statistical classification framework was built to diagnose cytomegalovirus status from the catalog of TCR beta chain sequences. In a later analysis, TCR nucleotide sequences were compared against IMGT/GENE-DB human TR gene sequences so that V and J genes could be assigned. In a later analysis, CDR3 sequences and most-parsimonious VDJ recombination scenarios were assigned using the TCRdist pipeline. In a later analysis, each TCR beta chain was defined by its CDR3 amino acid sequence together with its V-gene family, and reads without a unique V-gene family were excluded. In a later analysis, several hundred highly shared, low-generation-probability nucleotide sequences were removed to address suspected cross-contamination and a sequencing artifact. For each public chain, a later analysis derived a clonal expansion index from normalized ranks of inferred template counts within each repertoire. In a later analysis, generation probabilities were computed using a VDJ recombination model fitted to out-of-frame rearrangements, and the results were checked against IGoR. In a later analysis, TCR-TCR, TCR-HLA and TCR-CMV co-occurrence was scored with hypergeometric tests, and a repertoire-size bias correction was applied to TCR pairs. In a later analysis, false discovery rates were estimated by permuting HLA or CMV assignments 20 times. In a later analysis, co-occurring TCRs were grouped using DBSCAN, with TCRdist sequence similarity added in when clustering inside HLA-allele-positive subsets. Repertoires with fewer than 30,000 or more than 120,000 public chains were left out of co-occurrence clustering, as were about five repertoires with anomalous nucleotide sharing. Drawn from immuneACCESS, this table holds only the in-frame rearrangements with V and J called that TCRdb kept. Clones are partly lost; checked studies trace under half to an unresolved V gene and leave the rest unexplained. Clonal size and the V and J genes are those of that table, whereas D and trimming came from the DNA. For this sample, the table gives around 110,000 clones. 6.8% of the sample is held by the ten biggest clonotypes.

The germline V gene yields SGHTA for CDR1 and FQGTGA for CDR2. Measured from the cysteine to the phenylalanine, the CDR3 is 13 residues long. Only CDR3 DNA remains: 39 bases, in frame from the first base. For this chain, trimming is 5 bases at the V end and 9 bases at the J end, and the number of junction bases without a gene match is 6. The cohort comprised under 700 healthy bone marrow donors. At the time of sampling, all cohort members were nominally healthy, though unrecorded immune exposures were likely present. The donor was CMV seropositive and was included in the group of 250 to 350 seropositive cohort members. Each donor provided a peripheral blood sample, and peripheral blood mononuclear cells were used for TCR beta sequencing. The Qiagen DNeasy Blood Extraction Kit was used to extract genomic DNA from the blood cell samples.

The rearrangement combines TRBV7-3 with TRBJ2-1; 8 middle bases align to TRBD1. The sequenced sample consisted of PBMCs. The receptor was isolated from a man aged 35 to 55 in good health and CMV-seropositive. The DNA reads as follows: TGTGCCAGCAGCAGGACAGGGATCACTGAGCAGTTCTTC. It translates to CASSRTGITEQFF. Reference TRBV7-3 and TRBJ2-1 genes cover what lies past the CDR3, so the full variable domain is GAGVSQTPSNKVTEKGKYVELRCDPISGHTALYWYRQSLGQGPEFLIYFQGTGAADDSGLPNDRFFAVRPEGSVSTLKIQRTERGDSAVYLCASSRTGITEQFFGPGTRLTVL.